These 3 T cell receptor beta chains share one sample of origin, sequenced in a study of post-analysis software for immune sequencing data. Broader study findings: TRBV segments more frequent in patients than in controls numbered about 5 and included TRBV5-6, TRBV5-1 and TRBV20-1.

Their target antigens are unknown. Unique molecular identifiers were carried by the TCR beta cDNA libraries. MiXCR, applied by TCRdb to the PCR reads, yields one record per CDR3 protein. The sample lists around 440,000 distinct CDR3 sequences, nearly 45% seen once, with over 10% in the top ten. The sequenced sample was blood. These receptors originate from a girl aged 5-17 years with multiple sclerosis.

This clonotype was detected only a few times. CDR3 nucleotide sequence: TGTGCCAGCAGCCTCGCTGCGGGGGACGAGCAGTACTTC. Translated: CASSLAAGDEQYF. The chain combines TRBV7-2 with TRBJ2-5; 7 bases fit TRBD2. Near its end, the DNA agrees better with TRBJ2-7, so the J call may be wrong. The CDR3 runs 13 residues. Germline CDR1 reads SGHTA; CDR2 reads FQGNSA.

This clonotype was counted between two and nine times. The chain combines TRBV27 with TRBJ2-1; 10 bases are a match to TRBD2. The CDR3 length is 20 residues. Germline lookup yields CDR1 MNHEY and CDR2 SMNVEV (reference sequence). J gave up 1 base and V 1 base, and 13 bases lay outside the gene matches. In nucleotides, the CDR3 is TGTGCCAGCAGTTTATTCCCAGGGGAACTAGCGGGATGGTCCTACAATGAGCAGTTCTTC. Translated: CASSLFPGELAGWSYNEQFF.

This rearrangement joins TRBV12-3 or TRBV12-4 to TRBJ1-2; D ambiguous. The CDR3 runs to 12 residues. The V end lost 6 bases, the J end lost 4 bases, and 9 bases lay between the germline ends. CDR3 sequence (DNA): TGTGCCAGCAGCCCCGGCCTCTATGGCTACACCTTC. Amino acid sequence: CASSPGLYGYTF.